This T cell receptor (beta chain) is from a study of PD-1 blockade in mismatch repair-deficient tumors. The germline gives CDR1 SGHRS, CDR2 YFSETQ. The CDR3 length is 18 residues. Trimming at V came to 0 bases and at J to 5 bases, leaving 7 bases not matched to a gene. Worth noting for this clone: The antigen remains unidentified.

Time point indicated: 10-day in vitro stimulation with candidate neoantigen peptide 5. Repertoires were generated with immunoSEQ multiplex PCR, while TCRdb's copy carries only in-frame clones and drops some. The sample yields about 15,000 clones, approximately 84% seen once. This TCR was sampled from an adult with mismatch repair-deficient cancer. This rearrangement joins TRBV5-1 to TRBJ2-4; 14 bases align to TRBD2. Sequencing was performed on cells cultured in vitro, taken from a patient treated with pembrolizumab. The CDR3 spells CASSLGGTSGSGENIQYF. CDR3 coding DNA: TGCGCCAGCAGCTTGGGTGGGACTAGCGGGAGTGGCGAAAACATTCAGTACTTC.